Each of the 11 T cell receptor beta chains below was sequenced from the same sample in a study of shared clonotypes between healthy human individuals. The naive CD8 subset, CD45RO-negative cells positively selected for CCR7, excluded terminally differentiated effector memory CD45RA+ cells. Method: immunoSEQ multiplex PCR; TCRdb's copy keeps in-frame clones and lacks some. The sample consists of roughly 850,000 clones, around 96% of them appearing once. Material: naive CD8+ T cells sorted from blood. These receptors were taken from a man aged 30-40 years in good health.

This sequence joins TRBV7-9 and TRBJ1-5; 7 nucleotides align to TRBD1. The CDR3 sequence is 16 residues long. V shed 5 bases and J 2 bases; nucleotides not matched to a gene: 9. The V gene's germline CDR1 is SEHNR and CDR2 FQNEAQ (reference sequence). CDR3 sequence (DNA): TGTGCCAGCAGCCCACAGGGGAGTTACGGCAATCAGCCCCAGCATTTT. Translated, it gives CASSPQGSYGNQPQHF.

The chain uses TRBV5-1 and TRBJ1-1; D is ambiguous. Trimming removed 1 base at V and 3 bases at J, with 10 bases between. Germline V gene data show CDR1 as SGHRS and CDR2 as YFSETQ. The CDR3 is 14 residues long. CDR3 nucleotide sequence: TGCGCCAGCAGCTTGCCCGCGTCGGACACTGAAGCTTTCTTT. Its protein product is CASSLPASDTEAFF.

V usage is TRBV27 and J usage is TRBJ1-4; TRBD1 matches at 7 bases. Per germline, CDR1 MNHEY and CDR2 SMNVEV (reference sequence). The CDR3 is 14 amino acids. The ends lost 5 bases at V and 8 bases at J; junction bases unmatched: 8. The CDR3 spells CASSPGQRHEKLFF. CDR3 in DNA: TGTGCCAGCAGTCCGGGACAGAGGCACGAAAAACTGTTTTTT.

This chain uses TRBV29-1 with TRBJ2-7; 7 nucleotides match TRBD2. Germline CDR1 reads SQVTM; CDR2 reads ANQGSEA. The CDR3 spans 12 residues. The junction had 6 bases not matched to a gene; V was cut back by 7 bases and J by 3 bases. CDR3 sequence (DNA): TGCAGCGGACTAGCTGAGGACTACGAGCAGTACTTC. As protein: CSGLAEDYEQYF.

The gene calls are TRBV5-5 and TRBJ1-5; 9 bases map to TRBD1. Trimming took 4 bases from V and 6 from J; bases not matched to a gene: 5. CDR1 is SGHKS and CDR2 is YYEKEE in the germline V gene (reference sequence). The CDR3 is 14 residues long. DNA for the CDR3: TGTGCCAGCAGCCCCGGGACAGGGTTTCAGCCCCAGCATTTT. It translates to CASSPGTGFQPQHF.

For this clone: Other DNA sequences in this specimen translate into the identical CDR3. The chain joins TRBV7-9 to TRBJ2-1; 7 bases are a match to TRBD1. Germline assignment: CDR1 SEHNR and CDR2 FQNEAQ (reference sequence). V shed 3 bases, J shed 0 bases, and the junction held 2 bases outside the gene matches. The CDR3 totals 15 residues. The CDR3 reads CASSLTGPSYNEQFF. The DNA of the CDR3 is TGTGCCAGCAGCTTGACAGGGCCCTCCTACAATGAGCAGTTCTTC.

This chain joins TRBV4-1 and TRBJ2-7; 7 bases line up with TRBD2. The length of the CDR3 is 17 residues. V shed 5 bases, J shed 1 base, and the junction held 14 bases outside the gene matches. Germline V gene sequence: CDR1 MGHRA, CDR2 YSYEKL. This CDR3 reads CASSSPRAGERSYEQYF. The CDR3 bases are TGCGCCAGCAGCTCCCCCAGGGCGGGAGAGCGTTCCTACGAGCAGTACTTC.

This chain joins TRBV6-5 and TRBJ1-3; D is uncertain. This CDR3 is 11 amino acids long. Germline values: CDR1 MNHEY, CDR2 SVGAGI. CDR3 residues: CASGSGNTIYF. CDR3 nucleotide sequence: TGTGCATCGGGCTCTGGAAACACCATATATTTT.

V and J are TRBV7-8 and TRBJ2-1, with 12 bases aligning to TRBD2. This CDR3 is built from 16 residues. V gave up 6 bases and J gave up 6 bases; unmatched junction bases: 9. The germline CDR1 and CDR2 sequences are SGHVS and FQNEAQ. In nucleotides, the CDR3 is TGTGCCAGCAGTCCATCGACTAGCGGGAGCCCCAATGAGCAGTTCTTC. Translation gives CASSPSTSGSPNEQFF.

The V and J genes are TRBV5-1 and TRBJ2-5, with 9 bases matching TRBD1. The CDR3 is 15 amino acids. The trim removed 1 base at V and 5 bases at J, leaving 6 bases unmatched. CDR1 and CDR2 (germline): SGHRS, YFSETQ. This CDR3 is CASSLMDRGIETQYF. CDR3 DNA sequence: TGCGCCAGCAGCTTGATGGACAGGGGTATTGAGACCCAGTACTTC. Full variable domain (missing parts from reference TRBV5-1 and TRBJ2-5): KAGVTQTPRYLIKTRGQQVTLSCSPISGHRSVSWYQQTPGQGLQFLFEYFSETQRNKGNFPGRFSGRQFSNSRSEMNVSTLELGDSALYLCASSLMDRGIETQYFGPGTRLLVL.

The CDR3 is CASSGTPYEQYF. CDR3 nucleotide sequence: TGTGCCAGCAGTGGCACTCCCTACGAGCAGTACTTC. V and J are TRBV6-5 and TRBJ2-7; D is unresolved. V shed 5 bases and J shed 2 bases, with 7 bases lying between them. The CDR3 is made up of 12 amino acids. Germline CDR1 is MNHEY and CDR2 is SVGAGI.